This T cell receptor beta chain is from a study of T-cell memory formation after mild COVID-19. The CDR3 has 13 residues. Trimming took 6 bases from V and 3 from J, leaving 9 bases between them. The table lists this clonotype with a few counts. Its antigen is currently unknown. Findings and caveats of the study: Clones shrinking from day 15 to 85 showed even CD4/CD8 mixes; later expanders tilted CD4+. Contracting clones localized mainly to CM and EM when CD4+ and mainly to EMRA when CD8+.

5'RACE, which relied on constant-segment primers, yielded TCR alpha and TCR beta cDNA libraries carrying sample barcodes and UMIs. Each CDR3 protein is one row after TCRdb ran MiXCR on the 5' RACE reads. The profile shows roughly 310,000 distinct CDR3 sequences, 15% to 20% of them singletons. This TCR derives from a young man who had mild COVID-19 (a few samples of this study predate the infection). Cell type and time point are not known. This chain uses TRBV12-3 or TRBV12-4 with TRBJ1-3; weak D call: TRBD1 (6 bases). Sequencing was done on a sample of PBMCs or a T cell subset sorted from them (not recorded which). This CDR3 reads CASRPTGGNTIYF. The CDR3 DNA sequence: TGTGCCAGCAGGCCGACAGGTGGAAACACCATATATTTT.